This T cell receptor beta chain appears in the sequencing data of a study of beta chain features in type 1 diabetes. This clone was observed a handful of times. Its antigen is not known. Investigators reverse transcribed all isolated RNA, so they sequenced expressed TCRB transcripts. Assay: immunoSEQ multiplex PCR; the TCRdb copy retains only in-frame clones and omits some. The data contain about 740,000 clones, around 15% of them singletons. Study observations and caveats: Moderate yet significant TCRB CDR3 shortening was seen in Type 1 diabetes patients in all four CD4+ subsets.

The sample comprised naive CD4+ T cells from blood. This receptor was identified in a man between 18 and 35 years old with type 1 diabetes.

This chain's CDR3 is CASSSAWASNEKLFF. As DNA, the CDR3 is TGTGCCAGCAGCTCGGCCTGGGCGTCTAATGAAAAACTGTTTTTT. The chain employs TRBV7-2 and TRBJ1-4; D is undetermined. Trimming cost V 4 bases and J 3 bases, with 12 bases left between them. Per the germline V gene, CDR1 is SGHTA and CDR2 is FQGNSA. The CDR3 contains 15 residues.